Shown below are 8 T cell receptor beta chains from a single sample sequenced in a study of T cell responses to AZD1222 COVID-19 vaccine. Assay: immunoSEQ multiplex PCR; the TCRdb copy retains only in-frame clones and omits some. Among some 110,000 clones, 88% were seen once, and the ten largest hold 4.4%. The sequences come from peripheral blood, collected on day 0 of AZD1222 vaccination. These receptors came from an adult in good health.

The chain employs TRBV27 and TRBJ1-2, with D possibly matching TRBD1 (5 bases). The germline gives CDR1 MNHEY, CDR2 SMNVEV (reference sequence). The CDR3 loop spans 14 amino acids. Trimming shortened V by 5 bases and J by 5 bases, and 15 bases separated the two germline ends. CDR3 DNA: TGTGCCAGCAGTCCCCGCAGGGAGAATTATGGCTACACCTTC. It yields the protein CASSPRRENYGYTF.

CDR3: CASSLVSADEAFF. The CDR3 DNA reads as TGTGCCAGCAGTTTAGTGTCGGCGGATGAAGCTTTCTTT. The V call is TRBV12-3 or TRBV12-4, the J call TRBJ1-1, with D uncertain. The germline V and J ends were trimmed by 1 base and 7 bases, with 10 bases remaining between them. The CDR3 is 13 residues long.

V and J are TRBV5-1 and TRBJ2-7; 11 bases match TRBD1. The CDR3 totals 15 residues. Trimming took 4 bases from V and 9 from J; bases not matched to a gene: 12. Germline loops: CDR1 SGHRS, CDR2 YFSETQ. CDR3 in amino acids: CASSGPGTGGLWQYF. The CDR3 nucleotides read TGCGCCAGCAGCGGCCCAGGGACAGGGGGTTTATGGCAGTACTTC.

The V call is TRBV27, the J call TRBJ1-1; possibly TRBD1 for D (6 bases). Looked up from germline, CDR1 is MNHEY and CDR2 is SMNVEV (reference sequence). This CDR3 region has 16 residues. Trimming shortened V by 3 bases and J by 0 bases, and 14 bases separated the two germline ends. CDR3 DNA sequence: TGTGCCAGCAGTTTGTTCTCACAGGGCATGAACACTGAAGCTTTCTTT. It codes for CASSLFSQGMNTEAFF.

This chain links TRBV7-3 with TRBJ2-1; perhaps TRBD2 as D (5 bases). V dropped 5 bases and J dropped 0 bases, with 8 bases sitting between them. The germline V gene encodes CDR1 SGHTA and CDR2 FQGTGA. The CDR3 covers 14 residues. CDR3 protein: CASSPGISYNEQFF. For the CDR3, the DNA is TGTGCCAGCAGCCCGGGGATCTCCTACAATGAGCAGTTCTTC.

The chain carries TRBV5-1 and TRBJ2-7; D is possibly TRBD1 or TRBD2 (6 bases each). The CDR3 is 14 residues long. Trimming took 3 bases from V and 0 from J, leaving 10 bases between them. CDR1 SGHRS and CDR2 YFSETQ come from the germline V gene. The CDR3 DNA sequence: TGCGCCAGCAGCTGGGGGGCAGGCTCCTACGAGCAGTACTTC. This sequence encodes CASSWGAGSYEQYF.

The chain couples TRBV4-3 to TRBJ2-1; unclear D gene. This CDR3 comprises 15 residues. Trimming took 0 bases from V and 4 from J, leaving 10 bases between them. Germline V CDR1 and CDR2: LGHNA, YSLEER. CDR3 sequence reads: CASSQDRARYNEQFF. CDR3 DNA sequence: TGCGCCAGCAGCCAAGATCGCGCGAGGTACAATGAGCAGTTCTTC.

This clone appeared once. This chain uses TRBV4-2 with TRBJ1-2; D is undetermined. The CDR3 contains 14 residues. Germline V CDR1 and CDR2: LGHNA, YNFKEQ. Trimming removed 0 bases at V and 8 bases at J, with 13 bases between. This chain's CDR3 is CASSQELWVGGYTF. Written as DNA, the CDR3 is TGTGCCAGCAGCCAAGAGCTTTGGGTGGGGGGCTACACCTTC.